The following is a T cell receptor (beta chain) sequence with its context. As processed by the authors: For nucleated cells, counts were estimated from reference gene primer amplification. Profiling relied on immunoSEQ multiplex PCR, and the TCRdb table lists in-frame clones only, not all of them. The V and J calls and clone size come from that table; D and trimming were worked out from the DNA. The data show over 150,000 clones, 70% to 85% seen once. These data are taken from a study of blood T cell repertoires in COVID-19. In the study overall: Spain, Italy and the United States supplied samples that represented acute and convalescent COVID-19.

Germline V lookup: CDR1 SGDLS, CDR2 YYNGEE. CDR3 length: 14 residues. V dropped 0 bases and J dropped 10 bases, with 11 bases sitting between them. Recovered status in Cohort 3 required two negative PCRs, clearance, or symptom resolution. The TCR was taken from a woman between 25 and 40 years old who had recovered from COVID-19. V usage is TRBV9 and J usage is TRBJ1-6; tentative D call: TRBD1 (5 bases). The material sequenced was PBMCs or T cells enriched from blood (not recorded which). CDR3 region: CASSVEPGSSPLHF. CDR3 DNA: TGTGCCAGCAGCGTAGAGCCAGGGTCCTCACCCCTCCACTTT.